This T cell receptor beta chain emerged from a study of shared clonotypes between healthy human individuals. TCRdb's table, derived via immunoSEQ multiplex PCR, lists solely in-frame clones and lacks some. The table has 2 million to 2.5 million clones, 85% to 95% seen once; the top ten hold approximately 0.13%. The CDR3 runs 13 residues. Germline CDR1 reads SGHRS; CDR2 reads YFSETQ. Trimming took 5 bases from V and 1 from J; bases not matched to a gene: 0. The origin of this receptor is a man aged 18 to 29 in good health. The sequencing sample was made of naive CD4+ T cells sorted from blood. The subset here: CD45RA+ positively selected. V is TRBV5-1 and J is TRBJ1-5; 7 bases are shared with TRBD1. Here the CDR3 DNA reads TGCGCCAGCAGGACAGGGAGCAATCAGCCCCAGCATTTT. It translates to CASRTGSNQPQHF.